Below are 11 T cell receptor beta chains sequenced from a single sample in a study of cytomegalovirus exposure and HLA in healthy donors. Vbeta (60) and Jbeta (13) primers were used in the PCR. The data were produced by immunoSEQ multiplex PCR, yet TCRdb's version contains in-frame clones alone and is incomplete. Here the sample spans about 37,000 clones, 68% being singletons. The sample consisted of PBMCs. The receptors stem from a man aged 40-49 years in good health and CMV-seronegative.

The chain recombines TRBV7-9 with TRBJ2-2; possibly TRBD2 for D (6 bases). Between the trimmed V and J ends, which lost 1 base and 5 bases, there was a span of 8 bases. This CDR3 comprises 14 residues. Germline values: CDR1 SEHNR, CDR2 FQNEAQ (reference sequence). The chain's CDR3 is CASSLETRTGELFF. As DNA, the CDR3 is TGTGCCAGCAGCTTAGAGACTAGGACCGGGGAGCTGTTTTTT.

This chain joins TRBV28 and TRBJ2-5; D remains unclear. There are 15 residues in the CDR3. Trimming removed 4 bases from V and 7 bases from J, with 19 bases in between. Germline V gene data show CDR1 as MDHEN and CDR2 as SYDVKM. CDR3 loop: CASSSSLGLTGTQYF. CDR3 DNA: TGTGCCAGCAGTTCGTCTTTAGGATTGACGGGGACCCAGTACTTC.

The rearrangement joins TRBV7-2 to TRBJ2-6; tentatively, D is TRBD2 (6 bases). Trimming removed 1 base at V and 12 bases at J, with 16 bases between. This CDR3 contains 15 residues. CDR1 is SGHTA and CDR2 is FQGNSA in the germline V gene. CDR3 sequence reads: CASSLGGNPQGVLTF. The CDR3 region has the DNA TGTGCCAGCAGCTTAGGCGGGAACCCCCAAGGCGTCCTGACTTTC. The entire variable domain, with the rest obtained from reference TRBV7-2 and TRBJ2-6, is as follows: GAGVSQSPSNKVTEKGKDVELRCDPISGHTALYWYRQSLGQGLEFLIYFQGNSAPDKSGLPSDRFSAERTGGSVSTLTIQRTQQEDSAVYLCASSLGGNPQGVLTFGAGSRLTVL.

The rearrangement links TRBV7-9 to TRBJ1-2, with 8 bases lining up with TRBD1. Germline V CDR1 and CDR2: SEHNR, FQNEAQ (reference sequence). Trimming removed 1 base from V and 5 bases from J; junction bases left unmatched: 0. This CDR3 comprises 13 residues. As DNA, the CDR3 is TGTGCCAGCAGCTTAGGACAGGGGTATGGCTACACCTTC. Encoded protein: CASSLGQGYGYTF.

The chain recombines TRBV6-5 with TRBJ2-5; the D gene is possibly TRBD2 (5 bases). Trimming left V 6 bases short and J 4 bases short, with 18 bases between. The CDR3 spans 15 residues. The V gene's germline CDR1 is MNHEY and CDR2 SVGAGI. CDR3 DNA: TGTGCCAGCAGCCAAGCGACTACCGTGGCAGAGACCCAGTACTTC. It encodes CASSQATTVAETQYF.

The V call is TRBV6-5, the J call TRBJ1-5, with D unclear. The CDR3 extends over 12 amino acids. CDR1 MNHEY and CDR2 SVGAGI come from the germline V gene. The V gene lost 6 bases and the J gene lost 5 bases, with 8 bases spanning the gap. In DNA, the CDR3 is TGTGCCAGCAGCCTTGCAGATCAGCCCCAGCATTTT. It yields the protein CASSLADQPQHF.

The rearrangement joins TRBV27 to TRBJ1-4; 9 nucleotides match TRBD1. With V trimmed by 4 bases and J by 7 bases, 1 base remained unmatched. This CDR3 is 13 amino acids long. CDR1 and CDR2 (germline): MNHEY, SMNVEV (reference sequence). CDR3 DNA: TGTGCCAGCAGTTACAGGGGGCTTGAAAAACTGTTTTTT. Amino acid sequence: CASSYRGLEKLFF.

The CDR3 loop reads CASIDRVLGYTF. The CDR3 coding sequence is TGTGCCAGCATCGACAGGGTACTTGGCTACACCTTC. The chain combines TRBV6-1 with TRBJ1-2, with 7 bases that match TRBD1. V gave up 7 bases and J gave up 7 bases; unmatched junction bases: 6. The CDR3 totals 12 residues. Per the germline V gene, CDR1 is MNHNS and CDR2 is SASEGT.

The chain's CDR3 is CATSRGRRGYTF. The CDR3 nucleotides are TGTGCCACCAGCAGAGGTCGGCGGGGCTACACCTTC. The V gene is TRBV15, the J gene TRBJ1-2; D is ambiguous. The CDR3 covers 12 residues. V was clipped by 1 base and J by 8 bases, with 8 bases between them. CDR1 is LNHNV and CDR2 is YYDKDF in the germline V gene (reference sequence).

This clone appeared once. Other DNA sequences from this sample encode an identical CDR3 as well. The chain carries TRBV5-4 and TRBJ2-7; 12 nucleotides align to TRBD2. The CDR3 extends over 16 amino acids. The germline V gene encodes CDR1 SGHNT and CDR2 YYREEE (reference sequence). V was pared by 3 bases and J by 0 bases, with 4 bases of the junction left unmatched. CDR3 coding DNA: TGTGCCAGCAGCTCAGGACTAGCGGGATTCTCCTACGAGCAGTACTTC. Its protein product is CASSSGLAGFSYEQYF.

The chain couples TRBV5-4 to TRBJ2-1, with 8 nucleotides matching TRBD1. Trimming removed 6 bases from V and 4 bases from J; junction bases left unmatched: 9. Germline loops: CDR1 SGHNT, CDR2 YYREEE (reference sequence). CDR3 length: 15 amino acids. CDR3 sequence: CASTKSRDRYNEQFF. Written as DNA, the CDR3 is TGTGCCAGCACCAAATCCCGGGACAGGTACAATGAGCAGTTCTTC.